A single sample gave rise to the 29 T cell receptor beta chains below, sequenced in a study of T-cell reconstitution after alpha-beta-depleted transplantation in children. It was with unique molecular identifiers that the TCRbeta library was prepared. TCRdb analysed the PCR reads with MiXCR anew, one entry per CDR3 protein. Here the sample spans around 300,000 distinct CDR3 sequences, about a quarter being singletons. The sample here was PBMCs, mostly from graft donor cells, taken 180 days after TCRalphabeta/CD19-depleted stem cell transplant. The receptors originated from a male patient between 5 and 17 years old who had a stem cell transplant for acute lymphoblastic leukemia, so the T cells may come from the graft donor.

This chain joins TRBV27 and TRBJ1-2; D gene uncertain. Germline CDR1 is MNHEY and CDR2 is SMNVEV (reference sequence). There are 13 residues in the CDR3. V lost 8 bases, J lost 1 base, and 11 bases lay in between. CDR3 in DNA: TGTGCCAGCGGCCGGACTTATAACTATGGCTACACCTTC. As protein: CASGRTYNYGYTF.

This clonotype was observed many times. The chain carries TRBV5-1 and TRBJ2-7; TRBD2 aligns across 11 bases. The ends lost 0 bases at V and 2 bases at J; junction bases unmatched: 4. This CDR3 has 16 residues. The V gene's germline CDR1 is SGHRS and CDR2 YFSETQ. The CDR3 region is CASSLAGTSGPYEQYF. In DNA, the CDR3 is TGCGCCAGCAGCTTGGCCGGGACTAGCGGCCCCTACGAGCAGTACTTC.

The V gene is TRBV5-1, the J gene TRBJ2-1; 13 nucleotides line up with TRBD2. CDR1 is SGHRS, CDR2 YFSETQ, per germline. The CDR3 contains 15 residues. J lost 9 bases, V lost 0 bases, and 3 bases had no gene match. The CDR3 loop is CASSLAWTSGSEQFF. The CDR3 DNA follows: TGCGCCAGCAGCTTGGCTTGGACTAGCGGGAGTGAGCAGTTCTTC.

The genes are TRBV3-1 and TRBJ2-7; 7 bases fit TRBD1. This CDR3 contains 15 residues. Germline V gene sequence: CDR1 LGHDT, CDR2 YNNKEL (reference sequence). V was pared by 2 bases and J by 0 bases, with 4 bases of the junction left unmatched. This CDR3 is CASSQPGTASYEQYF. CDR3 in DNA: TGTGCCAGCAGCCAACCCGGGACAGCCTCCTACGAGCAGTACTTC.

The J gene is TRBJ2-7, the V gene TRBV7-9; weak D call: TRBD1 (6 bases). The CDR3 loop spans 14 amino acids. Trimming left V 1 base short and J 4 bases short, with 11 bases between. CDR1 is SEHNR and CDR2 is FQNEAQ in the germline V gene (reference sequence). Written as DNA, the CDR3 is TGTGCCAGCAGCTTAGACAGGGATCTATACGAGCAGTACTTC. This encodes CASSLDRDLYEQYF.

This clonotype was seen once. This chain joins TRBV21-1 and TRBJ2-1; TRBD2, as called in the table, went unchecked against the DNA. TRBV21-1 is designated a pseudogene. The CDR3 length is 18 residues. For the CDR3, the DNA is TGTGCCAGCAGCAGAAAGAGCGGGAGGTACCCGATATACAATGAGCAGTTCTTC. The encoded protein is CASSRKSGRYPIYNEQFF.

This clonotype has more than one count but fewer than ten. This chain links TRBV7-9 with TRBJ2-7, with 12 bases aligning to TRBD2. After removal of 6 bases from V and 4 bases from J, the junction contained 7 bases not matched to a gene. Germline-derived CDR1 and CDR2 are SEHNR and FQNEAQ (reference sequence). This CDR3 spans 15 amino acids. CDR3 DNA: TGTGCCAGCAGTCGGACTAGCGGGAATATATACGAGCAGTACTTC. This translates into CASSRTSGNIYEQYF.

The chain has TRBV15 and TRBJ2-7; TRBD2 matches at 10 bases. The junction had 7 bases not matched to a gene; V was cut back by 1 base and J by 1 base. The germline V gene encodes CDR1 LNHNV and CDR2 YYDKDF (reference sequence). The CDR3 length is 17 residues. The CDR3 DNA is TGTGCCACCAGCAGAGTCGGAGCGGGAGGGTTATCCTACGAGCAGTACTTC. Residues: CATSRVGAGGLSYEQYF.

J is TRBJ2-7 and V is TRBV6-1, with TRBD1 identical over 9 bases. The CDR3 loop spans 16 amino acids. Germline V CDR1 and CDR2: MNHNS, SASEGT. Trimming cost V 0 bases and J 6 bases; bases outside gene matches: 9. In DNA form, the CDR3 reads TGTGCCAGCAGTGAAGCTCCCGGGACAGGGCTATTCGAGCAGTACTTC. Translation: CASSEAPGTGLFEQYF.

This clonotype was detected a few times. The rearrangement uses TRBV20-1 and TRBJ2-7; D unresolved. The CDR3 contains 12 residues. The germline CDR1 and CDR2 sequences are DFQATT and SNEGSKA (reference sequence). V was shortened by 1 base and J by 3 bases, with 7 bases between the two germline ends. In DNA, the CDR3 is TGCAGTGCTAGAGTTCCAGACTACGAGCAGTACTTC. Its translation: CSARVPDYEQYF.

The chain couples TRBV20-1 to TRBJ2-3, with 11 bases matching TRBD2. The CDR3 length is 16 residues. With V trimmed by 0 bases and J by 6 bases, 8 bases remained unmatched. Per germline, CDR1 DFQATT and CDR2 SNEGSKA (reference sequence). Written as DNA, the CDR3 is TGCAGTGCTAGAGATCTTGCTAGCGGGAGGAGGGATACGCAGTATTTT. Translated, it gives CSARDLASGRRDTQYF.

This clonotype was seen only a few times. The CDR3 loop is CASSPVEGYEQYF. The CDR3 nucleotides are TGCGCCAGCAGCCCGGTGGAGGGCTACGAGCAGTACTTC. The chain is built from TRBV5-1 and TRBJ2-7, with D maybe TRBD2 (6 bases). V gave up 4 bases and J gave up 3 bases, with 11 bases separating them. The CDR3 spans 13 residues. Germline CDR1 reads SGHRS; CDR2 reads YFSETQ.

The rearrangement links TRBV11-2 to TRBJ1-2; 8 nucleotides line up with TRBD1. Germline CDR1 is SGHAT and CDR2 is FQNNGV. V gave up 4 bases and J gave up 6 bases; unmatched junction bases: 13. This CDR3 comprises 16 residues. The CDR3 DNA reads TGTGCCAGCAGCTCCATTCAGGGGGCCCGGGTACATGGCTACACCTTC. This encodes CASSSIQGARVHGYTF. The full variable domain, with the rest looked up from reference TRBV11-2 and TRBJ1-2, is EAGVAQSPRYKIIEKRQSVAFWCNPISGHATLYWYQQILGQGPKLLIQFQNNGVVDDSQLPKDRFSAERLKGVDSTLKIQPAKLEDSAVYLCASSSIQGARVHGYTFGSGTRLTVV.

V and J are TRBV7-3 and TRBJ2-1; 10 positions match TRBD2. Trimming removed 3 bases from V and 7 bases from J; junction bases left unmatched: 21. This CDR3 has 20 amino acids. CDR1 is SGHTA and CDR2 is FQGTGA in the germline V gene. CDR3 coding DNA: TGTGCCAGCAGCTTTCCGGGACTAGCGCGAGTACGACTAGAGGGGAATGAGCAGTTCTTC. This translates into CASSFPGLARVRLEGNEQFF. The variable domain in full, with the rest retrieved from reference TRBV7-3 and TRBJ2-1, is GAGVSQTPSNKVTEKGKYVELRCDPISGHTALYWYRQSLGQGPEFLIYFQGTGAADDSGLPNDRFFAVRPEGSVSTLKIQRTERGDSAVYLCASSFPGLARVRLEGNEQFFGPGTRLTVL.

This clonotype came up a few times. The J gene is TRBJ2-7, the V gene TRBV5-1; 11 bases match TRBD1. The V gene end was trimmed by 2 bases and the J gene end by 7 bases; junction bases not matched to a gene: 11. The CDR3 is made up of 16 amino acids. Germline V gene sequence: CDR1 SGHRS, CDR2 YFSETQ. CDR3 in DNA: TGCGCCAGCAGCTTCAACGCCGGGACAGGGGGTACGGAGCAGTACTTC. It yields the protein CASSFNAGTGGTEQYF.

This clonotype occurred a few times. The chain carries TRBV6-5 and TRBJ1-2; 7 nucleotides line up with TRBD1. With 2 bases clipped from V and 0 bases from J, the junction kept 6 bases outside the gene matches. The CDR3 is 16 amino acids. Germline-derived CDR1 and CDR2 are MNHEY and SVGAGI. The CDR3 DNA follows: TGTGCCAGCAGTTACCCGGGACAGCTTACTAACTATGGCTACACCTTC. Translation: CASSYPGQLTNYGYTF.

The CDR3 sequence is CASSLGLVRAYEQYF. The CDR3 coding sequence is TGTGCCAGCAGCCTGGGACTAGTCCGGGCCTACGAGCAGTACTTC. The chain is built from TRBV11-3 and TRBJ2-7; 8 positions match TRBD2. CDR1 is SGHNT, CDR2 YENEEA, per germline. The CDR3 spans 15 residues. The junction had 8 bases not matched to a gene; V was cut back by 5 bases and J by 2 bases.

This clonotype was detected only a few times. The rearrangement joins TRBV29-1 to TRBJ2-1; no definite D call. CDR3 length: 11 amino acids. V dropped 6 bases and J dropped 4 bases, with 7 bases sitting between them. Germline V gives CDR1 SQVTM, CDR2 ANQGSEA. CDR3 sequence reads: CSVYLYNEQFF. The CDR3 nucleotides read TGCAGCGTCTACCTATACAATGAGCAGTTCTTC.

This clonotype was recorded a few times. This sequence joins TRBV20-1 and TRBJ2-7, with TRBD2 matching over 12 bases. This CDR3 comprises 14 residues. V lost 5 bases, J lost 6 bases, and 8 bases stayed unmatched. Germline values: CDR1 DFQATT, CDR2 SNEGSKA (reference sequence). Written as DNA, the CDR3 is TGCAGTGCTGGCCCTAGCGGGAGGGCCGTCGAGCAGTACTTC. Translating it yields CSAGPSGRAVEQYF.

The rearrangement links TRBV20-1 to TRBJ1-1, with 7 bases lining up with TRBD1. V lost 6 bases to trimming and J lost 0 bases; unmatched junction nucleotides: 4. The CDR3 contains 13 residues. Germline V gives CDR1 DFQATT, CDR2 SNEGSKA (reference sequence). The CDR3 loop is CSAIGTVNTEAFF. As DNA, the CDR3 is TGCAGTGCGATCGGGACAGTGAACACTGAAGCTTTCTTT.

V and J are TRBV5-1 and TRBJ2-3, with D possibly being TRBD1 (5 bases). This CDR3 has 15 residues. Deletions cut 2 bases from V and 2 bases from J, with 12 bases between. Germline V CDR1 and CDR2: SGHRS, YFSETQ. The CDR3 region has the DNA TGCGCCAGCAGCTTATGGGGCACCTCCACAGATACGCAGTATTTT. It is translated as CASSLWGTSTDTQYF.

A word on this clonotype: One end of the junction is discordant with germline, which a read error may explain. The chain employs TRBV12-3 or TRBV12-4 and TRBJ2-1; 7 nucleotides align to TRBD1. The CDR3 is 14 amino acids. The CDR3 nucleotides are TGTGCCAGCAGTTTAGAGGGGGCGGGTAATGAGCTGTTCTTC. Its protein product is CASSLEGAGNELFF.

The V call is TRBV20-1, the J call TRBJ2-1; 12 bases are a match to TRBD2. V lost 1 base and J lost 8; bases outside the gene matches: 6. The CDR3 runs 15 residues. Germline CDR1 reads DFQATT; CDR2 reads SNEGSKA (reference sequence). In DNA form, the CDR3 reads TGCAGTGCTAGAGGGACTAGCGGGATTCCCGATGAGCAGTTCTTC. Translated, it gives CSARGTSGIPDEQFF.

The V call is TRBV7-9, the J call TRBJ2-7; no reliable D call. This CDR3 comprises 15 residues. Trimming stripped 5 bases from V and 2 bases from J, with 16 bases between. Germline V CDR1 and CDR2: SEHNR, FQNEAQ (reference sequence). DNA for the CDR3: TGTGCCAGCAGCCCTCGCTCGGACCGCCCCTACGAGCAGTACTTC. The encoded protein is CASSPRSDRPYEQYF.

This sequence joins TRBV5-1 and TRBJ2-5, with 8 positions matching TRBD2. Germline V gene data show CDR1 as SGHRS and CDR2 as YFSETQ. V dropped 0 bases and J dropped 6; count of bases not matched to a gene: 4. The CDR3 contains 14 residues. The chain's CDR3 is CASSLELAGQTQYF. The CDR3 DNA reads TGCGCCAGCAGCTTGGAGCTAGCGGGTCAGACCCAGTACTTC.

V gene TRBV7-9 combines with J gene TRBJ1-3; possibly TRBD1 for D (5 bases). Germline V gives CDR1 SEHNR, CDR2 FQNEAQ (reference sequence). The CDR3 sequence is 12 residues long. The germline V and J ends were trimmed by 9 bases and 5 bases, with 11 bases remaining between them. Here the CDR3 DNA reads TGTGCCAGAGCGACAGCCCGAAACACCATATATTTT. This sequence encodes CARATARNTIYF.

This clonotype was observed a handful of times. CDR3 sequence (DNA): TGCGCCAGCACCCCGGGACAGGGGGCATACGAGCAGTACTTC. Protein sequence: CASTPGQGAYEQYF. The chain is built from TRBV5-1 and TRBJ2-7, with 12 bases aligning to TRBD1. The CDR3 sequence is 14 residues long. CDR1 SGHRS and CDR2 YFSETQ come from the germline V gene. The V and J ends lost 6 bases and 4 bases, in that order; junction bases with no gene match: 5.

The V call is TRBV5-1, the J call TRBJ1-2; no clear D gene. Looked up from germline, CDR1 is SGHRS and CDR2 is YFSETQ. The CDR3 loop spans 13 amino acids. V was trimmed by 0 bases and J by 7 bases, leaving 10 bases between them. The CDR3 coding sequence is TGCGCCAGCAGCTTGGGGCGGGGTCCTGGCTACACCTTC. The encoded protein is CASSLGRGPGYTF.

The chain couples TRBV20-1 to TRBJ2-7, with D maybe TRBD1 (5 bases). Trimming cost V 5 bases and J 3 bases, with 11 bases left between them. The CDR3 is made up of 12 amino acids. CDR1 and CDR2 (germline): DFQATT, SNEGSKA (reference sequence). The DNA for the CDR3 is TGCAGTGCTGACCTACAGGTCTACGAGCAGTACTTC. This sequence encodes CSADLQVYEQYF.